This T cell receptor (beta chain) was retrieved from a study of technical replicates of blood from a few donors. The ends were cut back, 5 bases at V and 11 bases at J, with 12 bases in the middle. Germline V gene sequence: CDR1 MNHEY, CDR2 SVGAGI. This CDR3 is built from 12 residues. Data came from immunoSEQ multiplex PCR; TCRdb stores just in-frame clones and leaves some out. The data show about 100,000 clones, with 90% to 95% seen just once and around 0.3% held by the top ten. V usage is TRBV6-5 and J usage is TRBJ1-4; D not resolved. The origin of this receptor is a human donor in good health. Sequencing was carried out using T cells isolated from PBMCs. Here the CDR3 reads CASSEAQEKLFF. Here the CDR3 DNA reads TGTGCCAGCAGTGAAGCTCAAGAGAAACTGTTTTTT.